Listed below are T cell receptor beta chains from one sample, sequenced in a study of Ad26.COV2.S vaccination and SARS-CoV-2 variants. Clones were sequenced by immunoSEQ multiplex PCR, and TCRdb holds only the in-frame ones, with some missing. Of around 310,000 clones listed, under 90% are singletons. The starting material was peripheral blood, obtained in a trial of Ad26.COV2.S vaccine versus placebo. The receptors stem from a person between 18 and 59 years old who received the Ad26.COV2.S COVID-19 vaccine or a placebo. Each CDR3 is given with its conserved first and last residue. A D gene is named only where the DNA matches it firmly.

J gene: TRBJ1-2; V gene: TRBV3-1/TRBV3-2; D gene: NA; CDR3 protein: CASSHQARFEGGGYTF
J gene: TRBJ1-2; V gene: TRBV7-3; D gene: NA; CDR3 protein: CASSTSYGYTF
J gene: TRBJ2-3; V gene: TRBV5-1; D gene: TRBD2; CDR3 protein: CASSPGLAGITSTNTQYF
J gene: TRBJ1-2; V gene: TRBV27; D gene: TRBD1; CDR3 protein: CASSLGQGNYGYTF
J gene: TRBJ2-1; V gene: TRBV5-1; D gene: TRBD2; CDR3 protein: CASSLGLAPHNEQFF
J gene: TRBJ2-5; V gene: TRBV5-1; D gene: TRBD1; CDR3 protein: CASSSGTEWKETQYF
J gene: TRBJ1-2; V gene: TRBV29-1; D gene: NA; CDR3 protein: CSVEEPQGRETLYGYTF
J gene: TRBJ2-5; V gene: TRBV6-5; D gene: NA; CDR3 protein: CASSSGPETQYF
J gene: TRBJ1-1; V gene: TRBV5-6; D gene: NA; CDR3 protein: CASSSPVDGYTEAFF
J gene: TRBJ1-2; V gene: TRBV6-6; D gene: NA; CDR3 protein: CASSYGQAYGYTF
J gene: TRBJ1-2; V gene: TRBV6-5; D gene: NA; CDR3 protein: CASRKAGGGYTF
J gene: TRBJ1-6; V gene: TRBV5-1; D gene: NA; CDR3 protein: CASSLTGKDSPLHF
J gene: TRBJ2-1; V gene: TRBV27; D gene: NA; CDR3 protein: CASSNRVLGEQFF
J gene: TRBJ2-3; V gene: TRBV11-2; D gene: NA; CDR3 protein: CASSSIPITDTQYF
J gene: TRBJ1-1; V gene: TRBV30; D gene: NA; CDR3 protein: CAWTRDTVNTEAFF
J gene: TRBJ2-2; V gene: TRBV3-1/TRBV3-2; D gene: NA; CDR3 protein: CASSAPLGDYSNTGELFF
J gene: TRBJ1-1; V gene: TRBV6-5; D gene: NA; CDR3 protein: CASSHTGFETEAFF
J gene: TRBJ1-3; V gene: TRBV5-4; D gene: NA; CDR3 protein: CASSLAGRSSGNTIYF
J gene: TRBJ2-1; V gene: TRBV9; D gene: TRBD2; CDR3 protein: CASSVAPSGGARNEQFF
J gene: TRBJ2-5; V gene: TRBV6-2/TRBV6-3; D gene: NA; CDR3 protein: CASSHTRVASQETQYF
J gene: TRBJ1-5; V gene: TRBV12-3/TRBV12-4; D gene: TRBD1; CDR3 protein: CASSFTGDQPQHF
J gene: TRBJ2-3; V gene: TRBV5-1; D gene: NA; CDR3 protein: CASSFTRLGQDTQYF
J gene: TRBJ1-2; V gene: TRBV29-1; D gene: NA; CDR3 protein: CSVEGGTDYGYTF
J gene: TRBJ1-1; V gene: TRBV5-1; D gene: NA; CDR3 protein: CASSPTLTGDTEAFF
J gene: TRBJ1-1; V gene: TRBV5-6; D gene: NA; CDR3 protein: CASSLAGGTMNTEAFF
J gene: TRBJ1-5; V gene: TRBV18; D gene: NA; CDR3 protein: CASSPGQDQPQHF